This is a list of T cell receptor beta chains from one sample in a study of T cells after somatic rescue of genetic block. Produced via immunoSEQ multiplex PCR; TCRdb's table is partial and in-frame only. In the table there are 110,000 or so clones, approximately 90% of which are singletons. Material for sequencing was peripheral blood mononuclear cells (PBMCs). The receptors here all came from a woman younger than 30. Both conserved end residues are trimmed from each CDR3.

TRBJ1-5 TRBV7-8 ASSLVDQPQH
TRBJ2-3 TRBV7-3 ASSSGGGTDTQY
TRBJ1-1 TRBV28 ASSLGFAAF
TRBJ1-2 TRBV20-1 SASRDSLL
TRBJ2-7 TRBV7-7 ASSASGGYEQY
TRBJ2-7 TRBV7-9 ASSLRQSYEQY
TRBJ1-2 TRBV5-5 ASSLLLTGVGGYT
TRBJ1-3 TRBV28 ASSFTAGGSSGNTIY
TRBJ2-7 TRBV27 ASSFDRTNAEQY
TRBJ2-4 TRBV5-4 ASSFPGAYGIQY
TRBJ2-2 TRBV5-6 ASSSRRGSGELF
TRBJ2-2 TRBV15 ATRKGHVNTGELF
TRBJ2-1 TRBV6-5 ASNRRGSYNEQF
TRBJ2-3 TRBV6-5 ASSYGEGGTDTQY
TRBJ2-3 TRBV7-3 ASSQSTDTQY
TRBJ2-3 TRBV7-2 ASSPGERGGADTQY
TRBJ1-5 TRBV30 AWSVRNNQPQH
TRBJ2-7 TRBV6-1 ASGGTGQNYEQY
TRBJ2-2 TRBV11-3 ASSKGQGFTGELF
TRBJ2-5 TRBV6-5 ASSYGQGAETQY
TRBJ1-5 TRBV15 ATSRDGGQGNQPQH
TRBJ2-5 TRBV30 AWSVRSTRETQY
TRBJ2-3 TRBV13 ASSLNWARPPDTQY
TRBJ1-5 TRBV5-1 ASSPYPWGNQPQH
TRBJ2-3 TRBV5-1 ASSQAQSSTDTQY
TRBJ2-2 TRBV11-3 ASSYSLEYDKTGELF
TRBJ1-6 TRBV2 ASSLSRDSYNSPLH
TRBJ1-1 TRBV27 ASSSGTGLSEAF